The 9 T cell receptor beta chains given below trace back to one sample, sequenced in a study of blood T cell repertoires in COVID-19. Assay: immunoSEQ multiplex PCR; the TCRdb copy retains only in-frame clones and omits some. This table holds around 700,000 clones, about 90% found once. Specimen: peripheral blood. These receptors came from a woman aged 18-29 years with acute or convalescent COVID-19.

The chain couples TRBV20-1 to TRBJ2-2, with 9 bases that match TRBD2. CDR1 and CDR2 (germline): DFQATT, SNEGSKA (reference sequence). V shed 3 bases and J 2 bases; nucleotides not matched to a gene: 4. This CDR3 region has 15 residues. The CDR3 protein is CSASSSGANTGELFF. CDR3 DNA sequence: TGCAGTGCTAGTTCTAGCGGGGCTAACACCGGGGAGCTGTTTTTT.

The genes are TRBV9 and TRBJ2-3; 10 nucleotides agree with TRBD2. J gave up 4 bases and V 0 bases, and 5 bases lay outside the gene matches. The germline V gene has CDR1 SGDLS and CDR2 YYNGEE. This CDR3 region has 16 residues. CDR3 sequence: CASSVDPSGGADTQYF. CDR3 nucleotides: TGTGCCAGCAGCGTAGACCCTAGCGGGGGCGCAGATACGCAGTATTTT.

The chain carries TRBV7-6 and TRBJ1-5; unclear D gene. The CDR3 is 15 residues long. Per germline, CDR1 SGHVS and CDR2 FNYEAQ. Trimming shortened V by 3 bases and J by 0 bases, and 9 bases separated the two germline ends. CDR3 sequence (DNA): TGTGCCAGCAGCTTGTATTCGGGTAGCAATCAGCCCCAGCATTTT. Translated, it gives CASSLYSGSNQPQHF.

The chain links TRBV7-2 to TRBJ1-2; the D is unclear. The V end lost 3 bases, the J end lost 5 bases, and 16 bases lay between the germline ends. CDR3 length: 15 amino acids. Germline CDR1 is SGHTA and CDR2 is FQGNSA. The CDR3 region has the DNA TGTGCCAGCAGCTTGGCGGTGATTGGTGGTTATGGCTACACCTTC. Residues: CASSLAVIGGYGYTF. The full variable domain, rest sourced from reference TRBV7-2 and TRBJ1-2, is GAGVSQSPSNKVTEKGKDVELRCDPISGHTALYWYRQSLGQGLEFLIYFQGNSAPDKSGLPSDRFSAERTGGSVSTLTIQRTQQEDSAVYLCASSLAVIGGYGYTFGSGTRLTVV.

The CDR3, as DNA: TGCAGCGGGAGGACGAATGAGCAGTTCTTC. Translating gives CSGRTNEQFF. The gene calls are TRBV29-1 and TRBJ2-1; D might be TRBD2 (5 bases). Germline V gene lookup returns CDR1 SQVTM and CDR2 ANQGSEA. V shed 7 bases and J shed 7 bases, with 8 bases lying between them. The CDR3 totals 10 residues.

The rearrangement links TRBV9 to TRBJ2-3; 11 nucleotides line up with TRBD2. Trimming cost V 4 bases and J 0 bases; bases outside gene matches: 7. The germline V gene encodes CDR1 SGDLS and CDR2 YYNGEE. The CDR3 is 17 amino acids. Here the CDR3 reads CASSLTSGVTSTDTQYF. The CDR3 DNA sequence: TGTGCCAGCAGCCTGACTAGCGGGGTTACTAGCACAGATACGCAGTATTTT. Combining the CDR3 with reference TRBV9 and TRBJ2-3 gives the whole variable domain DSGVTQTPKHLITATGQRVTLRCSPRSGDLSVYWYQQSLDQGLQFLIQYYNGEERAKGNILERFSAQQFPDLHSELNLSSLELGDSALYFCASSLTSGVTSTDTQYFGPGTRLTVL.

J is TRBJ1-1 and V is TRBV6-5; a possible D gene is TRBD1 (6 bases). The CDR3 consists of 16 residues. Trimming removed 0 bases from V and 3 bases from J, with 14 bases in between. The germline V gene encodes CDR1 MNHEY and CDR2 SVGAGI. The CDR3 here is CASSYSYRVRDTEAFF. The CDR3 bases are TGTGCCAGCAGTTACTCCTACAGGGTAAGGGACACTGAAGCTTTCTTT.

The chain links TRBV19 to TRBJ1-1, with 9 bases lining up with TRBD1. The CDR3 has 16 residues. CDR1 is LNHDA, CDR2 SQIVND, per germline (reference sequence). The junction had 12 bases not matched to a gene; V was cut back by 7 bases and J by 3 bases. CDR3 nucleotide sequence: TGTGCCAGTAAGGGACAGGGTATGACCAGGTACACTGAAGCTTTCTTT. Protein product: CASKGQGMTRYTEAFF.

This clone appeared once. The chain is built from TRBV6-5 and TRBJ2-7; tentative D call: TRBD1 (6 bases). CDR1 MNHEY and CDR2 SVGAGI come from the germline V gene. This CDR3 contains 15 residues. V lost 10 bases and J 3 bases, leaving 22 bases between the germline ends. The CDR3, as DNA: TGTGCCACTCGTAGGGGAGACAGGCCGATCTACGAGCAGTACTTC. Translated, it gives CATRRGDRPIYEQYF.